Each of the 32 T cell receptor beta chains below was sequenced from the same sample in a study of shared clonotypes between healthy human individuals. TCRdb's table, derived via immunoSEQ multiplex PCR, lists solely in-frame clones and lacks some. The sample holds 2,500,000 or so clones; approximately 90% are singletons and the top ten take approximately 0.39%. Material for sequencing was naive CD4+ T cells from PBMCs. Indicated subset: CD45RA+ positively selected. The receptors here all came from a man younger than 35 in good health. Some clones in this sample may be carry-over from other donors' samples.

The chain carries TRBV7-6 and TRBJ2-7, with 14 bases identical to TRBD2. Germline assignment: CDR1 SGHVS and CDR2 FNYEAQ. The CDR3 is 18 amino acids. V dropped 2 bases and J dropped 4; count of bases not matched to a gene: 10. The CDR3 bases are TGTGCCAGCAGCTTACGAGGGGGGACTAGCGGGAGTTCTTACGAGCAGTACTTC. Amino acid sequence: CASSLRGGTSGSSYEQYF.

V gene TRBV7-3 combines with J gene TRBJ2-1; 7 bases align to TRBD2. The ends lost 4 bases at V and 9 bases at J; junction bases unmatched: 9. This CDR3 comprises 14 residues. Germline CDR1 SGHTA, CDR2 FQGTGA. CDR3 residues: CASSSRTSIGEQFF. The CDR3 region has the DNA TGTGCCAGCAGCTCTAGGACTAGTATCGGTGAGCAGTTCTTC.

This clone showed up just a few times. Other DNA sequences in the sample encode the same CDR3. The V and J genes are TRBV28 and TRBJ1-5; D unresolved. Germline V CDR1 and CDR2: MDHEN, SYDVKM. Trimming pared 1 base from V and 7 bases from J, leaving 5 bases between. The CDR3 loop spans 12 amino acids. CDR3 sequence reads: CASSLSYQPQHF. The CDR3 bases are TGTGCCAGCAGTTTATCTTACCAGCCCCAGCATTTT. Using reference TRBV28 and TRBJ1-5 for the parts outside the CDR3, the full variable domain is DVKVTQSSRYLVKRTGEKVFLECVQDMDHENMFWYRQDPGLGLRLIYFSYDVKMKEKGDIPEGYSVSREKKERFSLILESASTNQTSMYLCASSLSYQPQHFGDGTRLSIL.

The chain uses TRBV7-2 and TRBJ2-7; D remains unclear. Germline CDR1 reads SGHTA; CDR2 reads FQGNSA. This CDR3 contains 17 residues. The ends were cut back, 4 bases at V and 4 bases at J, with 23 bases in the middle. The CDR3 loop reads CASSSRGPGSELYEQYF. The CDR3 bases are TGTGCCAGCAGCTCCAGAGGACCGGGCTCCGAATTATACGAGCAGTACTTC.

This clone was recorded once. The chain has TRBV27 and TRBJ1-2; maybe TRBD1 (6 bases). This CDR3 region has 14 residues. From germline, CDR1 is MNHEY and CDR2 SMNVEV (reference sequence). The V gene lost 5 bases and the J gene lost 4 bases, with 14 bases spanning the gap. This CDR3 is CASSVRGLGYGYTF. CDR3 DNA sequence: TGTGCCAGCAGTGTCCGGGGGCTCGGCTATGGCTACACCTTC.

V and J are TRBV5-1 and TRBJ1-1; D call uncertain. Trimming shortened V by 2 bases and J by 3 bases, and 5 bases separated the two germline ends. Germline V lookup: CDR1 SGHRS, CDR2 YFSETQ. The CDR3 runs to 12 residues. CDR3 region: CASSFADTEAFF. As DNA, the CDR3 is TGCGCCAGCAGCTTCGCGGACACTGAAGCTTTCTTT.

J is TRBJ2-4 and V is TRBV28, with D possibly matching TRBD2 (5 bases). Germline assignment: CDR1 MDHEN and CDR2 SYDVKM. Deletions cut 5 bases from V and 0 bases from J, with 11 bases between. CDR3 length: 15 amino acids. The chain's CDR3 is CASSQAALAKNIQYF. CDR3 DNA sequence: TGTGCCAGCAGTCAAGCGGCTCTAGCCAAAAACATTCAGTACTTC.

CDR3 coding DNA: TGTGCCAGCAGCTTAGGGCTAGCGGGAGGGCTTAGTGAGCAGTTCTTC. Its protein product is CASSLGLAGGLSEQFF. J is TRBJ2-1 and V is TRBV7-6; TRBD2 matches at 12 bases. Per the germline V gene, CDR1 is SGHVS and CDR2 is FNYEAQ. V was pared by 1 base and J by 9 bases, with 7 bases of the junction left unmatched. There are 16 residues in the CDR3.

The genes are TRBV11-2 and TRBJ2-1; D is unresolved. The V and J ends lost 3 bases and 7 bases respectively, with 1 base between them. The germline gives CDR1 SGHAT, CDR2 FQNNGV. The CDR3 has 10 residues. DNA for the CDR3: TGTGCCAGCAGCTTTAATGAGCAGTTCTTC. Translated: CASSFNEQFF.

The chain employs TRBV2 and TRBJ1-1; TRBD1 aligns across 8 bases. The CDR3 has 14 amino acids. Germline trimming cut 5 bases from V and 2 bases from J; bases unmatched to any gene: 4. Germline-derived CDR1 and CDR2 are SNHLY and FYNNEI. CDR3 in DNA: TGTGCCAGCAGTCTACAGGGGGGAAACACTGAAGCTTTCTTT. This gives the protein CASSLQGGNTEAFF.

V and J are TRBV6-5 and TRBJ1-2; TRBD1 is a possible D gene (6 bases). This CDR3 has 15 amino acids. Germline V gene data show CDR1 as MNHEY and CDR2 as SVGAGI. V lost 2 bases and J lost 3, with 13 bases in between. The CDR3 coding sequence is TGTGCCAGCAGTTACGAGGTCAGGGGAGACTATGGCTACACCTTC. Translating gives CASSYEVRGDYGYTF.

J is TRBJ2-7 and V is TRBV5-6; TRBD2 aligns across 8 bases. This CDR3 region has 13 residues. V was pared by 2 bases and J by 5 bases, with 3 bases of the junction left unmatched. Germline CDR1 SGHDT, CDR2 YYEEEE. The CDR3 here is CASSFGRDHEQYF. CDR3 nucleotides: TGTGCCAGCAGCTTCGGGAGGGATCACGAGCAGTACTTC.

The chain's CDR3 is CASSNSGRYTGELFF. The CDR3 DNA reads as TGTGCCAGCAGCAATAGCGGGAGGTACACCGGGGAGCTGTTTTTT. The chain joins TRBV6-6 to TRBJ2-2; 10 nucleotides line up with TRBD2. CDR3 length: 15 residues. Unmatched junction bases numbered 4, after V lost 6 bases and J lost 3 bases. CDR1 and CDR2 from the germline V gene are MNHNY and SVGAGI (reference sequence).

This clone was seen just once. This chain connects TRBV10-3 to TRBJ2-7, with TRBD2 as a possible D gene (6 bases). Germline CDR1 is ENHRY and CDR2 is SYGVKD. The CDR3 loop spans 14 amino acids. V lost 2 bases and J lost 2, with 10 bases in between. The DNA of the CDR3 is TGTGCCATCAGTGAGACTAGCACACCCTACGAGCAGTACTTC. This codes for CAISETSTPYEQYF.

The V call is TRBV5-1, the J call TRBJ2-3; 9 bases map to TRBD1. Trimming removed 0 bases from V and 0 bases from J; junction bases left unmatched: 2. Germline V gene sequence: CDR1 SGHRS, CDR2 YFSETQ. This CDR3 has 16 residues. CDR3 residues: CASSLETGGSTDTQYF. DNA of the CDR3: TGCGCCAGCAGCTTGGAGACAGGGGGTAGCACAGATACGCAGTATTTT.

The V call is TRBV30, the J call TRBJ2-3; TRBD1 or TRBD2 may be the D gene (5 bases each). V shed 2 bases and J shed 0 bases, with 15 bases lying between them. This CDR3 comprises 16 residues. CDR1 and CDR2 from the germline V gene are GTSNPN and SVGIG (reference sequence). The CDR3 DNA sequence: TGTGCCTGGAGTCCCGAGGGGATAGCGAGCACAGATACGCAGTATTTT. This sequence encodes CAWSPEGIASTDTQYF.

The gene calls are TRBV15 and TRBJ2-2; D perhaps matches TRBD1 (5 bases). CDR1 is LNHNV and CDR2 is YYDKDF in the germline V gene (reference sequence). Trimming pared 3 bases from V and 7 bases from J, leaving 15 bases between. CDR3 length: 15 residues. The CDR3 loop is CATSRETGGDGELFF. CDR3 nucleotide sequence: TGTGCCACCAGCAGGGAAACAGGTGGTGACGGGGAGCTGTTTTTT.

The V gene is TRBV5-5, the J gene TRBJ1-1; D is unresolved. CDR3 size: 16 residues. Germline V CDR1 and CDR2: SGHKS, YYEKEE (reference sequence). V was clipped by 0 bases and J by 8 bases, with 20 bases between them. For the CDR3, the DNA is TGTGCCAGCAGCTTGGCAAGTCGACTTATAGGCCCCGAAGCTTTCTTT. Protein product: CASSLASRLIGPEAFF.

The chain couples TRBV5-1 to TRBJ2-7; 8 bases match TRBD1. The CDR3 is made up of 15 amino acids. The germline CDR1 and CDR2 sequences are SGHRS and YFSETQ. V shed 4 bases and J 1 base; nucleotides not matched to a gene: 7. CDR3 bases: TGCGCCAGCAGCCAAACGGACAGGGAATCCTACGAGCAGTACTTC. Its translation is CASSQTDRESYEQYF.

This clone occurred once. This chain joins TRBV11-2 and TRBJ2-5, with TRBD2 as a possible D gene (6 bases). The CDR3 contains 14 residues. V lost 1 base, J lost 7 bases, and 13 bases lay in between. Germline loops: CDR1 SGHAT, CDR2 FQNNGV. CDR3 nucleotide sequence: TGTGCCAGCAGCTTAGGGGGGACCGGGGGGACCCAGTACTTC. Its protein is CASSLGGTGGTQYF.

This chain uses TRBV19 with TRBJ1-1; TRBD1 aligns across 8 bases. V trimming: 9 bases; J trimming: 6 bases; junction bases outside the gene matches: 3. The germline CDR1 and CDR2 sequences are LNHDA and SQIVND (reference sequence). The CDR3 has 11 amino acids. The CDR3 reads CASQQGAEAFF. For the CDR3, the DNA is TGTGCCAGCCAACAGGGGGCTGAAGCTTTCTTT.

Points on this clone: One junction end disagrees with the germline gene, perhaps due to a read error. The rearrangement joins TRBV6-5 to TRBJ2-7; TRBD1 aligns across 8 bases. This CDR3 is built from 11 residues. In germline, CDR1 is MNHEY, CDR2 SVGAGI. The CDR3 DNA reads TGTGCCAGCAGTGAGGACAGGGAAACCTCCTTC. This encodes CASSEDRETSF.

V and J are TRBV7-2 and TRBJ2-7, with TRBD2 matching over 13 bases. Germline assignment: CDR1 SGHTA and CDR2 FQGNSA. V dropped 5 bases and J dropped 2; count of bases not matched to a gene: 9. There are 17 residues in the CDR3. CDR3 bases: TGTGCCAGCAGCATTACCGGGACTAGCGGGACGCCCTACGAGCAGTACTTC. Protein: CASSITGTSGTPYEQYF.

This chain uses TRBV5-1 with TRBJ2-1; 15 bases align to TRBD2. The CDR3 covers 17 residues. The junction had 8 bases not matched to a gene; V was cut back by 0 bases and J by 10 bases. The V gene's germline CDR1 is SGHRS and CDR2 YFSETQ. The CDR3 DNA sequence: TGCGCCAGCAGCTTGGCCGTCGGACTAGCGGGAGGGCGAGAGCAGTTCTTC. Amino acid sequence: CASSLAVGLAGGREQFF.

The gene calls are TRBV10-2 and TRBJ1-2; TRBD1 aligns across 7 bases. Germline values: CDR1 WSHSY, CDR2 SAAADI. This CDR3 is 14 amino acids long. J gave up 8 bases and V 3 bases, and 9 bases lay outside the gene matches. CDR3 protein: CASSERQGRGGYTF. The CDR3 nucleotides are TGCGCCAGCAGTGAAAGACAGGGTCGAGGCGGCTACACCTTC.

Regarding this clone: In the same sample, other DNA sequences code for this CDR3. The chain couples TRBV18 to TRBJ1-4; 7 bases match TRBD1. The CDR3 sequence is 15 residues long. V dropped 0 bases and J dropped 8; count of bases not matched to a gene: 6. Germline V gene sequence: CDR1 KGHSH, CDR2 LQKENI. CDR3 sequence (DNA): TGTGCCAGCTCACCACCGTCCCAGGGGGGCGAAAAACTGTTTTTT. It translates to CASSPPSQGGEKLFF.

With regard to this clone: This CDR3 is also generated by other DNA sequences in the sample. The chain is built from TRBV5-1 and TRBJ2-5; tentative D call: TRBD1 (5 bases). CDR3 size: 14 residues. The germline CDR1 and CDR2 sequences are SGHRS and YFSETQ. Trimming pared 4 bases from V and 2 bases from J, leaving 12 bases between. CDR3 sequence (DNA): TGCGCCAGCAGCCTAGGGGTGGTACAAGAGACCCAGTACTTC. Its translation: CASSLGVVQETQYF.

In this sample, this clone turned up once. The V gene is TRBV2, the J gene TRBJ2-1; possible D gene TRBD2, 5 bases. The CDR3 has 14 residues. CDR1 SNHLY and CDR2 FYNNEI come from the germline V gene. Trimming shortened V by 8 bases and J by 0 bases, and 11 bases separated the two germline ends. The DNA of the CDR3 is TGTGCCAGCGGGAGTAGGAGCTCCTACAATGAGCAGTTCTTC. Translated, it gives CASGSRSSYNEQFF.

V is TRBV5-5 and J is TRBJ1-5; D ambiguous. CDR3 length: 13 residues. Germline V gene data show CDR1 as SGHKS and CDR2 as YYEKEE (reference sequence). Deletions cut 0 bases from V and 6 bases from J, with 7 bases between. CDR3 nucleotides: TGTGCCAGCAGCTTGGAATTTAGTCAGCCCCAGCATTTT. Translating gives CASSLEFSQPQHF.

The V and J genes are TRBV4-3 and TRBJ1-6; no firm D call. Trimming stripped 5 bases from V and 7 bases from J, with 15 bases between. CDR3 length: 15 residues. In germline, CDR1 is LGHNA, CDR2 YSLEER. CDR3 DNA sequence: TGCGCCAGCAGCTTCCGGCCGGAACCCAATTCACCCCTCCACTTT. This codes for CASSFRPEPNSPLHF.

The V and J genes are TRBV5-1 and TRBJ1-5, with 7 bases matching TRBD1. The CDR3 is 15 amino acids. J lost 3 bases, V lost 5 bases, and 8 bases had no gene match. Germline CDR1 SGHRS, CDR2 YFSETQ. The chain's CDR3 is CASSSSTGPNQPQHF. The CDR3 nucleotides read TGCGCCAGCAGTTCCTCGACAGGGCCCAATCAGCCCCAGCATTTT.

The chain joins TRBV5-4 to TRBJ2-7; 9 nucleotides match TRBD1. With 4 bases clipped from V and 3 bases from J, the junction kept 11 bases outside the gene matches. CDR3 size: 16 residues. Germline V lookup: CDR1 SGHNT, CDR2 YYREEE (reference sequence). Here the CDR3 reads CASSPGGGQGYYEQYF. DNA of the CDR3: TGTGCCAGCAGCCCGGGTGGGGGACAGGGTTACTACGAGCAGTACTTC. Full variable domain (rest looked up from reference TRBV5-4 and TRBJ2-7): ETGVTQSPTHLIKTRGQQVTLRCSSQSGHNTVSWYQQALGQGPQFIFQYYREEENGRGNFPPRFSGLQFPNYSSELNVNALELDDSALYLCASSPGGGQGYYEQYFGPGTRLTVT.